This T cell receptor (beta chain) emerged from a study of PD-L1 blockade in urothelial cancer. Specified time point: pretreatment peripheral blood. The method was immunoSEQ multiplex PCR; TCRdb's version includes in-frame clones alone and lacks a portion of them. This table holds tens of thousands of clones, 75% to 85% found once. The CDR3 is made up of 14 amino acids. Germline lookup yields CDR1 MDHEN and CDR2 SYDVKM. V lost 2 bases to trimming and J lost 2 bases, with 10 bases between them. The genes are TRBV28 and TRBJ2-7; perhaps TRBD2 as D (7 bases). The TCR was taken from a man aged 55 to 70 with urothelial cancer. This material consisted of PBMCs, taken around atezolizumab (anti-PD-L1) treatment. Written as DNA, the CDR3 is TGTGCCAGCAGTTTAAGGGGGGGAACCTACGAGCAGTACTTC. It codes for CASSLRGGTYEQYF.